The sequence of this TCR beta chain was determined in a study of OX40 agonist ivuxolimab in advanced cancers. Across the study: Ivuxolimab, an agonistic anti-OX40 (CD134) antibody, was given to patients. In this trial design, patients received ivuxolimab intravenously at 0.01 to 10 mg/kg every 2 weeks. Eligibility admitted prior anti-PD-1, anti-PD-L1 or anti-CTLA-4 therapy; around 41% had some.

Germline CDR1 is SGHDT and CDR2 is YYEEEE. Trimming removed 5 bases at V and 0 bases at J, with 12 bases between. The CDR3 consists of 15 residues. The study, taken as a whole, reports: Expanded clones were, on average, more numerous among CD8+ T cells than CD4+.

For this clone: Antigen: not known.

Data came from immunoSEQ multiplex PCR; TCRdb stores just in-frame clones and leaves some out. The table records about 64,000 clones, over 80% of them present only once. Sequenced material: CD4+ or CD8+ T cells sorted from blood, taken in a trial of the OX40 agonist ivuxolimab. The chain has TRBV5-6 and TRBJ1-5; the D gene is possibly TRBD1 (6 bases). The origin of this receptor is an adult with an advanced solid tumor such as melanoma, head and neck, liver or kidney cancer. CDR3 DNA: TGTGCCAGCAGTCGAGGGGGGGCTAGCAATCAGCCCCAGCATTTT. It is translated as CASSRGGASNQPQHF.